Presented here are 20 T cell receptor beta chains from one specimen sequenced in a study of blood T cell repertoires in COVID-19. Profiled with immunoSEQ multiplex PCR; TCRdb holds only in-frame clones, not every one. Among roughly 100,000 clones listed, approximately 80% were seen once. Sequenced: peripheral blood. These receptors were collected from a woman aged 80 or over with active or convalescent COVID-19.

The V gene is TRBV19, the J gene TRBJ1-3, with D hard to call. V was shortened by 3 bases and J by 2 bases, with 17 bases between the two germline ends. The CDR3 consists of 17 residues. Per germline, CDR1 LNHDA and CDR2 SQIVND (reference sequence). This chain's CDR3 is CASSIRGGESAGNTIYF. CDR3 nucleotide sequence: TGTGCCAGTAGTATCCGAGGAGGTGAAAGTGCTGGAAACACCATATATTTT. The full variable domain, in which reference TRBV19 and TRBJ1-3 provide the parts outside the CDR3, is DGGITQSPKYLFRKEGQNVTLSCEQNLNHDAMYWYRQDPGQGLRLIYYSQIVNDFQKGDIAEGYSVSREKKESFPLTVTSAQKNPTAFYLCASSIRGGESAGNTIYFGEGSWLTVV.

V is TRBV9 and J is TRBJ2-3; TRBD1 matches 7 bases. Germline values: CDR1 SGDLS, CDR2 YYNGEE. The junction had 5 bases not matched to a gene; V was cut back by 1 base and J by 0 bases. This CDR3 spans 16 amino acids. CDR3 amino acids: CASSVPRQGSTDTQYF. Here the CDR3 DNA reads TGTGCCAGCAGCGTACCCCGACAGGGTAGCACAGATACGCAGTATTTT.

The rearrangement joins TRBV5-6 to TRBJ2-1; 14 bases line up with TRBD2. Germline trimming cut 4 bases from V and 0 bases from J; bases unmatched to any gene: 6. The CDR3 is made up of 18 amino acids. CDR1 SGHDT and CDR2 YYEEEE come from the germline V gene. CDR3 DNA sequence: TGTGCCAGCAGCCCGGGACTAGCGGGGGTATACTCCTACAATGAGCAGTTCTTC. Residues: CASSPGLAGVYSYNEQFF. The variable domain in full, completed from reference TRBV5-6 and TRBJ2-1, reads DAGVTQSPTHLIKTRGQQVTLRCSPKSGHDTVSWYQQALGQGPQFIFQYYEEEERQRGNFPDRFSGHQFPNYSSELNVNALLLGDSALYLCASSPGLAGVYSYNEQFFGPGTRLTVL.

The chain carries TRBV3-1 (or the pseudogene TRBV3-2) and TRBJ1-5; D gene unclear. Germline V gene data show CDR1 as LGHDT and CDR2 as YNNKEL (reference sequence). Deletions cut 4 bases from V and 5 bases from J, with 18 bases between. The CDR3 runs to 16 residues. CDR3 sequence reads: CASSPTEGGIDQPQHF. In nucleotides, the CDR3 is TGTGCCAGCAGCCCCACAGAGGGCGGCATTGATCAGCCCCAGCATTTT.

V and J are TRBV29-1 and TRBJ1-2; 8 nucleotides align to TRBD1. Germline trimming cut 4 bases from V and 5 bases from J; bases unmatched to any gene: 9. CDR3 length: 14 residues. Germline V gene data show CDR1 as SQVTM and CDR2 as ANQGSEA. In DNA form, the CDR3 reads TGCAGCGTTGCCCCCGGACAGGGTGTGTATGGCTACACCTTC. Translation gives CSVAPGQGVYGYTF.

For the CDR3, the DNA is TGTGCCAGCAGTTACGGGACTAGCGGGATAGATGAGCAGTTCTTC. Its protein product is CASSYGTSGIDEQFF. J is TRBJ2-1 and V is TRBV6-2 or TRBV6-3; 13 bases are a match to TRBD2. Germline values: CDR1 MNHEY, CDR2 SVGEGT. The ends lost 2 bases at V and 8 bases at J; junction bases unmatched: 3. There are 15 residues in the CDR3.

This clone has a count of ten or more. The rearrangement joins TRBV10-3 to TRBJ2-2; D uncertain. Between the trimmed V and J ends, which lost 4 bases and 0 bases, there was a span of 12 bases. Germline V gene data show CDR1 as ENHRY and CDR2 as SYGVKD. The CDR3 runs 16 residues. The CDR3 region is CAISALARTNTGELFF. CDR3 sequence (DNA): TGTGCCATCAGTGCCCTCGCCAGGACGAACACCGGGGAGCTGTTTTTT.

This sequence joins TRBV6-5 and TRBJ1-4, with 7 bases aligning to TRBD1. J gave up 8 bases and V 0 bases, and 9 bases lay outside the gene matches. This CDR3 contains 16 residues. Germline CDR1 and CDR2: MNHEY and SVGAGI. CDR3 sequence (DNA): TGTGCCAGCAGTTACTCGAGGGACAGATTGGGAGAAAAACTGTTTTTT. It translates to CASSYSRDRLGEKLFF.

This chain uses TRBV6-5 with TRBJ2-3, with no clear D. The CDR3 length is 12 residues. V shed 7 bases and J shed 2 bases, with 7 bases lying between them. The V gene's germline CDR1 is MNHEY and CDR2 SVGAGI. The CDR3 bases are TGTGCCAGCATAACAGCCACAGATACGCAGTATTTT. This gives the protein CASITATDTQYF.

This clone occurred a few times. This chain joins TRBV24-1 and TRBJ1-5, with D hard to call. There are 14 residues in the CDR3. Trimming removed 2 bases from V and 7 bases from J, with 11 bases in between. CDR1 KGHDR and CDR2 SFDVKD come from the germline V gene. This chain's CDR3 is CATSDYGSYQPQHF. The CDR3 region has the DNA TGTGCCACCAGTGATTACGGGTCTTACCAGCCCCAGCATTTT.

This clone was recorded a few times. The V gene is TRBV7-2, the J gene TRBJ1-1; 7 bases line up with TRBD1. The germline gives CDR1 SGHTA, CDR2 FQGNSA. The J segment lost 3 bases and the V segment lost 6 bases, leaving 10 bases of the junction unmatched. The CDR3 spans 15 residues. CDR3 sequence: CASRPQQGMDTEAFF. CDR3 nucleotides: TGTGCCAGCAGACCGCAACAGGGGATGGACACTGAAGCTTTCTTT.

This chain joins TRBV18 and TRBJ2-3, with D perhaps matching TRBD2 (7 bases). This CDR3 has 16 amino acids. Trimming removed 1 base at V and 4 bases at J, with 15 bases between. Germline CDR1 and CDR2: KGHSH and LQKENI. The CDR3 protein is CASSPLSQGRADTQYF. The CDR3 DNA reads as TGTGCCAGCTCACCACTCTCCCAGGGGAGGGCAGATACGCAGTATTTT.

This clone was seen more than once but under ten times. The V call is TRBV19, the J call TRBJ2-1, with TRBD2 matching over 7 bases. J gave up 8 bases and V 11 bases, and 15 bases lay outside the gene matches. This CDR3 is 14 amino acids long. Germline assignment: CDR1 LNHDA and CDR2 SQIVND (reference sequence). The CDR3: CALILGGSRDEQFF. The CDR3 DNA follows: TGTGCCCTCATACTGGGCGGGAGTAGGGATGAGCAGTTCTTC. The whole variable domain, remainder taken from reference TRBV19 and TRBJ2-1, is DGGITQSPKYLFRKEGQNVTLSCEQNLNHDAMYWYRQDPGQGLRLIYYSQIVNDFQKGDIAEGYSVSREKKESFPLTVTSAQKNPTAFYLCALILGGSRDEQFFGPGTRLTVL.

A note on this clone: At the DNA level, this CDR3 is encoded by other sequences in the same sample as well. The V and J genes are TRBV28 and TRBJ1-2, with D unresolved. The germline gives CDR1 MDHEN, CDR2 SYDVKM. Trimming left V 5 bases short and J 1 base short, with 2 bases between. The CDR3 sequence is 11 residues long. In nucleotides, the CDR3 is TGTGCCAGCAGTCTTAACTATGGCTACACCTTC. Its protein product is CASSLNYGYTF.

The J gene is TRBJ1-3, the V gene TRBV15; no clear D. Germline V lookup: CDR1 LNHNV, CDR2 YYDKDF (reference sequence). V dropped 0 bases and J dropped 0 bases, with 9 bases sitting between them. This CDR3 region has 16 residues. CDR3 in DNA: TGTGCCACCAGCAGAGACTTCGGCGGCTCTGGAAACACCATATATTTT. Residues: CATSRDFGGSGNTIYF.

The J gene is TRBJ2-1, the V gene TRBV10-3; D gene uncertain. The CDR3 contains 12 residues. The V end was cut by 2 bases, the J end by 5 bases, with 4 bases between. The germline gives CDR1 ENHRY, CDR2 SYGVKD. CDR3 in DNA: TGTGCCATCAGTGAGGTAAACAATGAGCAGTTCTTC. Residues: CAISEVNNEQFF.

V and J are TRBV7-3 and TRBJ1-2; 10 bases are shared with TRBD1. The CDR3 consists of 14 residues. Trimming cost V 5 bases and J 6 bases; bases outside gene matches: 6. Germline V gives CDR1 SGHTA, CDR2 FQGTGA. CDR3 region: CASSPTGTGDGYTF. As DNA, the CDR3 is TGTGCCAGCAGCCCAACCGGGACAGGGGATGGCTACACCTTC.

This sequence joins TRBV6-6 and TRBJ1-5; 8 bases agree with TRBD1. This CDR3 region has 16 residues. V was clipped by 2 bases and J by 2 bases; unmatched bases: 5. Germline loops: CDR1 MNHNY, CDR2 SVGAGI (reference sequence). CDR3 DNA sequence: TGTGCCAGCAGTTACGGACAGGGAGGGGGCAATCAGCCCCAGCATTTT. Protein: CASSYGQGGGNQPQHF.

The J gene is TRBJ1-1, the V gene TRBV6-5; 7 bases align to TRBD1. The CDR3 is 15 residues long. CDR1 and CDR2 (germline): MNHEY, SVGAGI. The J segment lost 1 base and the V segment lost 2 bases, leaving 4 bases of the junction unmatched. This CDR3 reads CASSYGNRGNTEAFF. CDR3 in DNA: TGTGCCAGCAGTTACGGCAACAGGGGGAACACTGAAGCTTTCTTT.

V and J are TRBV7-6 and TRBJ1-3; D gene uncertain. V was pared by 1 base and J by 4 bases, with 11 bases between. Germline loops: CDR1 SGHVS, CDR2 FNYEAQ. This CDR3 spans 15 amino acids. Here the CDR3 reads CASSLVTGGGNTIYF. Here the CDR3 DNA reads TGTGCCAGCAGCTTAGTAACGGGTGGCGGAAACACCATATATTTT.